Each of the 6 T cell receptor beta chains below was sequenced from the same sample in a study of early T cells in non-severe SARS-CoV-2 infection. TCRdb passed the 5' RACE reads through MiXCR, listing each CDR3 protein once. The table includes about 71,000 distinct CDR3 sequences, around 11% detected once. Source: whole blood, taken at baseline. The receptors come from an adult who was a healthcare worker with PCR-confirmed SARS-CoV-2 infection or an uninfected control (not recorded which).

This clonotype was counted between two and nine times. The chain has TRBV29-1 and TRBJ1-2; TRBD1 might be the D (5 bases). The CDR3 is made up of 14 amino acids. V dropped 7 bases and J dropped 0 bases, with 15 bases sitting between them. Germline lookup yields CDR1 SQVTM and CDR2 ANQGSEA. CDR3 in amino acids: CSGLLTASNYGYTF. CDR3 sequence (DNA): TGCAGCGGCCTTCTGACAGCCTCTAACTATGGCTACACCTTC.

This clonotype was seen repeatedly, ten times or more. The chain is built from TRBV28 and TRBJ1-1; D is unresolved. V gave up 6 bases and J gave up 0 bases, with 8 bases separating them. Germline V gives CDR1 MDHEN, CDR2 SYDVKM. The CDR3 spans 13 residues. The CDR3: CASSTTVNTEAFF. CDR3 nucleotides: TGTGCCAGCAGCACAACAGTGAACACTGAAGCTTTCTTT.

This clonotype was observed a few times. This chain joins TRBV9 and TRBJ2-3; 10 positions agree with TRBD1. Germline CDR1 and CDR2: SGDLS and YYNGEE. Trimming took 4 bases from V and 5 from J; bases not matched to a gene: 4. CDR3 size: 14 residues. CDR3 DNA sequence: TGTGCCAGCAGCTCCGGGACAGGGGTAGATACGCAGTATTTT. Protein product: CASSSGTGVDTQYF.

This clonotype appeared a few times. The genes are TRBV20-1 and TRBJ2-3; TRBD2 agrees at 9 bases. With 5 bases clipped from V and 2 bases from J, the junction kept 8 bases outside the gene matches. CDR3 length: 15 residues. Germline V gene sequence: CDR1 DFQATT, CDR2 SNEGSKA (reference sequence). The CDR3 DNA reads TGCAGTGCTCGAAAAAGCGGGGGGCCCACAGATACGCAGTATTTT. This codes for CSARKSGGPTDTQYF.

This rearrangement joins TRBV11-2 to TRBJ2-7; no clear D gene. Trimming took off 4 bases at V and 3 bases at J, with 19 bases between the two ends. CDR3 length: 16 amino acids. In germline, CDR1 is SGHAT, CDR2 FQNNGV. For the CDR3, the DNA is TGTGCCAGCAGCTCTAATGGGATCTCCCCCCTCTACGAGCAGTACTTC. This codes for CASSSNGISPLYEQYF.

This clonotype was seen at least ten times. This rearrangement joins TRBV20-1 to TRBJ2-1; D is tentatively TRBD1 or TRBD2 (5 bases each). The V gene's germline CDR1 is DFQATT and CDR2 SNEGSKA (reference sequence). The ends were cut back, 0 bases at V and 1 base at J, with 22 bases in the middle. The CDR3 spans 19 residues. DNA of the CDR3: TGCAGTGCTAGAGATCTCGAGGGGAGTAGCCCTGTTTCCTACAATGAGCAGTTCTTC. This gives the protein CSARDLEGSSPVSYNEQFF.